The text below deals with one T cell receptor beta chain. Its target is not known. The data are from a study of post-analysis software for immune sequencing data. Study background: Several disease courses (relapsing-remitting, secondary progressive and progressive-relapsing) of multiple sclerosis were included.

Study-wide findings and caveats: Strong co-clustering by F measure linked samples that shared a preparation batch. Significantly lower normalized Chao1 diversity was found in patients with multiple sclerosis relative to controls.

TCR beta cDNA libraries included unique molecular identifiers. TCRdb passed the PCR reads through MiXCR, listing each CDR3 protein once. This sample carries roughly 870,000 distinct CDR3 sequences, roughly 50% of them seen once, and the ten largest clones take over 4%. The source is a girl aged 10 to 17 with multiple sclerosis. Sequencing was performed on blood.

In DNA, the CDR3 is TGTGCCAGCAGTTTATTCCAGCCTTCAGATACGCAGTATTTT. This gives the protein CASSLFQPSDTQYF. The rearrangement links TRBV12-3 or TRBV12-4 to TRBJ2-3, with D unresolved. CDR3 length equals 14 residues. V shed 2 bases and J shed 4 bases, with 10 bases lying between them.